This T cell receptor beta chain came from a study of shared clonotypes between healthy human individuals. Study background: Each donor had three CD4 naive, three CD4 memory, two CD8 naive and one CD8 memory plate.

The data were produced by immunoSEQ multiplex PCR, yet TCRdb's version contains in-frame clones alone and is incomplete. The sample includes approximately 2.3 million clones, about 92% of them seen just once. V gave up 3 bases and J gave up 0 bases, with 14 bases separating them. The CDR3 totals 16 residues. Per the germline V gene, CDR1 is KGHSH and CDR2 is LQKENI. Study-level findings and limits: Memory subsets generally showed smaller estimated richness than naive subsets did. It was observed that roughly 5.4% of naive CD4 clonotypes were shared across several donors.

As concerns this clone: What it recognizes is unknown.

Sequencing used naive CD4+ T cells from PBMCs. Subset in this sample: CD45RA+ positively selected. J is TRBJ1-2 and V is TRBV18; TRBD1 might be the D (6 bases). This receptor was taken from a man between 18 and 35 years old in good health. Some clones in this sample may be carry-over from other donors' samples. CDR3 DNA sequence: TGTGCCAGCTCACCCACTGGGGACATAACTAACTATGGCTACACCTTC. Translating gives CASSPTGDITNYGYTF.